This entry describes one TCR beta chain. Its antigen is currently not known. This specimen comes from a study of cytomegalovirus exposure and HLA in healthy donors (dated by TCRdb to about 2017). Regarding the study in general: According to an earlier analysis of 587 of the donors, some 170 million T cells yielded 100 million or so unique TCR beta sequences and 276 Gb of sequence data. Around 320 gigabases of sequencing data and tens of millions of unique TCR sequences were included in an early release covering over 600 HLA-typed donors. Of the approximately 400 genotyped donors, 80% to 90% were placed in the genetic ancestry cluster associated with self-reported Caucasian donors. The study aimed to test whether signatures of past pathogen exposure could be identified by cataloging public T cell receptors. The T cell repertoires of 666 subjects were profiled by immunosequencing and related to cytomegalovirus serostatus. In addition to the first cohort of several hundred subjects, a separate validation cohort of approximately 130 different subjects was used. To predict cytomegalovirus infection status, the study brought together high-throughput TCR immunosequencing, statistical association of individual TCRs with disease status, and machine learning. To study patterns of TCR occurrence, a later analysis re-analyzed previously published TCR beta repertoires from 550 to 800 donors and added high-resolution HLA genotyping. The later analysis used no new phenotypic data to find candidate immune exposures, relying instead on TCR beta sequences and their occurrence across donors. An earlier analysis of roughly 580 of the donors used high-throughput TCR beta sequencing to judge whether each TCR beta V gene segment behaved as functional or pseudogenic. Donor age, sex, ethnicity and CMV serostatus were collected together with the repertoire data. A later genetic analysis took genome-wide SNP genotypes for about 55% of the roughly 670 donors and used that subset as a discovery cohort. All discovery cohort repertoires had been generated on a single sequencing platform. HLA typing covered class I and class II loci at four-digit resolution. Typing coverage differed by locus: A, B, C, DRB1 and DQB1 were typed in about 629-630 donors, DQA1 in roughly 510, DPA1 in around 610, and DPB1 in 472. Because of strong linkage in the cohort, roughly five DR-DQ haplotypes were treated as single units for association and clustering. On average, 235,054 unique TCR beta nucleotide sequences were sequenced per donor among a few hundred genotyped donors of the cohort, with roughly 18% of those sequences being non-productive. Broad study findings and their caveats: In vitro tests confirmed that a few of the cytomegalovirus-associated TCR beta chains recognize cytomegalovirus antigens. A cluster of highly shared sequence variants was judged likely to be a technical artifact of the sequencing pipeline. The cohort was sequenced for TCR beta chains only, and without alpha or paired-chain data the features that could be detected were limited. Immune exposure information for the cohort was limited to CMV serostatus. Cytomegalovirus status was reported to be diagnosed by the classifier with high specificity and sensitivity in both the original and validation cohorts. According to the authors, the approach could potentially be generalized to other disease states and immunological phenotypes. While some public TCRs were present in many individuals, most TCR sequences turned up only very rarely across donors. Specific HLA alleles were associated with some 15,000 TCR beta sequences at a false discovery rate of 0.05 in a later analysis. Roughly uniform sequencing depth across donors was assumed in presence/absence analyses, although this assumption may not hold. An association between a missense DCLRE1C variant and V-gene and J-gene trimming of TCR beta chains was found in a later genetic analysis and replicated in an independent cohort. Assigning TCR associations to individual alleles was difficult when HLA alleles, especially DR and DQ, strongly co-occurred. Seventeen rarely observed V segments, including chromosome 9 orphons, were excluded from the earlier analysis of a few hundred of the donors because counts were too low. Some IMGT-functional V segments, including TRBV6-2 and TRBV6-3, could not be distinguished by the 87-base-pair reads and were therefore excluded. In a later genetic analysis, fewer N-insertions in productive TCRs were reported among donors in an Asian-associated ancestry cluster than the roughly 670-donor mean. A later analysis found that TCR association rates varied across HLA loci, with DRB1 alleles showing the most associated TCRs and HLA-C alleles the fewest. In a later analysis, HLA-associated TCR beta chains showed more clonal expansion and lower generation probabilities than non-associated chains that were equally common. Linkage disequilibrium might explain the correlated functional status among segregating V segments, but an unknown experimental factor could not be ruled out. In a later analysis, several top co-occurrence clusters were reported to appear linked to parvovirus B19, influenza, CMV and Epstein-Barr virus. HLA typing was unavailable for some donors at each locus, so association tests used only the typed subset. A total of 150 to 200 TCR beta chains were listed by the study as associated with cytomegalovirus. A later analysis found that most CMV-associated TCR beta chains appeared HLA-restricted, with HLA associations seemingly driven largely by CMV exposure. An earlier analysis of around 600 of the donors showed that most TCR beta V segments appeared in productive rearrangements either about 90% or about 30% of the time, which broadly matched IMGT annotations. A further reported finding was that TCR beta sequences accurately predicted the HLA-A and HLA-B alleles for most subjects in the first cohort.

The cohort comprised 550 to 700 healthy bone marrow donors. At the time of sampling, all cohort members were nominally healthy, though unrecorded immune exposures were likely present. The donor was CMV seronegative and belonged to the group of around 350 seronegative cohort members. Every donor gave a peripheral blood sample, and the peripheral blood mononuclear cells from that sample were used for TCR beta sequencing. Genomic DNA extraction from the blood cell samples was performed with the Qiagen DNeasy Blood Extraction Kit. The library was produced with the immunoSEQ multiplex PCR assay. The multiplex PCR relied on a mix of 60 forward primers for TCR Vbeta segments and 13 reverse primers for TCR Jbeta segments. The CDR3 region of rearranged TCR beta genes was amplified from genomic DNA with a multiplex PCR assay. Amplified TCR beta libraries were sequenced as 87-base-pair reads on the Illumina HiSeq System. Turning to the authors' computational methods: A later analysis counted about 80 million unique TCR beta chains across the 666 repertoires, and some 12 million of these chains were shared by at least two donors. Raw reads were error-corrected and collapsed into unique sequences with a nearest-neighbor algorithm that merged closely related sequences to remove PCR and sequencing errors. To assign V, D and J gene segments, CDR3 sequences were aligned to IMGT reference sequences. Each retained sequence needed at least a six-nucleotide match to both a V gene segment and a J gene segment. A rearrangement was called productive if the CDR3 had no stop codons and remained in frame with V and J, and every other rearrangement was called non-productive. CDR3 was defined by IMGT convention, running from the second conserved V-encoded cysteine to the conserved J-encoded phenylalanine. The earlier analysis of more than 450 of the donors excluded sequences that lacked an unambiguous match to a single V gene segment. An earlier analysis of approximately 590 of the donors called V segments functional above 56.7% productive rearrangements and segregating when the between-donor standard deviation exceeded 5%. A statistical classification framework was built for diagnosing cytomegalovirus status from the catalog of TCR beta chain sequences. A later analysis assigned V and J genes by comparing TCR nucleotide sequences with IMGT/GENE-DB human TR gene sequences. In a later analysis, CDR3 sequences and most-parsimonious VDJ recombination scenarios were assigned using the TCRdist pipeline. In a later analysis, every TCR beta chain was defined by the combination of its CDR3 amino acid sequence and its V-gene family, and reads without a unique V-gene family were dropped. A later analysis removed over 500 highly shared, low-generation-probability nucleotide sequences to deal with suspected cross-contamination and a sequencing artifact. In a later analysis, a clonal expansion index for each public chain was calculated from normalized within-repertoire ranks of inferred template counts. In a later analysis, generation probabilities were computed using a VDJ recombination model fitted to out-of-frame rearrangements, and the results were checked against IGoR. In a later analysis, hypergeometric tests were used to score TCR-TCR, TCR-HLA and TCR-CMV co-occurrence, with a repertoire-size bias correction applied to TCR pairs. In a later analysis, false discovery rates were estimated by permuting HLA or CMV assignments 20 times. In a later analysis, co-occurring TCRs were grouped with DBSCAN, and TCRdist sequence similarity was added when clustering was performed within HLA-allele-positive subsets. For co-occurrence clustering, repertoires with fewer than 30,000 or more than 120,000 public chains were excluded, along with about five repertoires with anomalous nucleotide sharing. TCRdb re-hosts the immuneACCESS table, in-frame sequences only. Its copies lack some clones; in the studies checked, an unresolved V gene accounts for under half of them, and the cause for the rest is not known. V and J calls plus clone size are reproduced from that table; the DNA served to infer D and trimming. The sample has 40,000 or so clones on record. Less than 1.5% of the sample is taken by the ten largest.

The germline V gene (reference sequence) gives CDR1 as SEHNR and CDR2 as FQNEAQ. The V end gives up 2 bases and the J end 4 bases, leaving 6 bases in the junction not matched to a gene. Measured from the cysteine to the phenylalanine, the CDR3 is 15 residues long. The CDR3 DNA has 45 bases and is translated from base 1. The chain joins TRBV7-9 to TRBJ1-2; TRBD1 lines up with 8 middle nucleotides. This receptor was identified in a man aged 25-45 years in good health and CMV-seronegative. The sequenced sample consisted of PBMCs. The CDR3 reads CASSLSGQGGYGYTF. The DNA is as follows: TGTGCCAGCAGCTTAAGCGGACAGGGCGGCTATGGCTACACCTTC. The full variable domain, with segments outside the CDR3 supplied by the reference TRBV7-9 and TRBJ1-2 proteins, appears as DTGVSQNPRHKITKRGQNVTFRCDPISEHNRLYWYRQTLGQGPEFLTYFQNEAQLEKSRLLSDRFSAERPKGSFSTLEIQRTEQGDSAMYLCASSLSGQGGYGYTFGSGTRLTVV.